These 20 T cell receptor beta chains share one sample of origin, sequenced in a study of T cells in Graves' hyperthyroidism and ophthalmopathy. TCR beta CDR3 regions were amplified from RNA. Researchers ran a first-round RT-PCR on the TCR CDR3 using the HTBI primer set. TCRdb ran MiXCR on the multiplex PCR reads and lists one entry per CDR3 protein. The table records 340,000 or so distinct CDR3 sequences, approximately 22% of them present only once. Sequencing was done on a sample of blood. The receptor source for this set is a woman aged 45-65 years with Graves' hyperthyroidism.

In this sample, this clonotype turned up many times. The gene calls are TRBV4-1 and TRBJ2-1; D may be TRBD2 (6 bases). The germline V gene encodes CDR1 MGHRA and CDR2 YSYEKL. This CDR3 spans 16 amino acids. The V and J ends lost 2 bases and 8 bases respectively, with 19 bases between them. CDR3 in amino acids: CASSQTGTLAIHEQFF. DNA for the CDR3: TGCGCCAGCAGCCAAACCGGGACTCTAGCGATACATGAGCAGTTCTTC.

The sample holds many counts of this clonotype. The chain couples TRBV12-3 or TRBV12-4 to TRBJ2-1, with 9 bases matching TRBD1. V lost 6 bases and J lost 7; bases outside the gene matches: 7. The CDR3 totals 14 residues. The CDR3 region is CASRDRGSFNEQFF. DNA of the CDR3: TGTGCCAGCAGAGACAGGGGGAGTTTTAATGAGCAGTTCTTC.

The rearrangement uses TRBV11-2 and TRBJ2-3; 14 nucleotides line up with TRBD2. This CDR3 is 20 amino acids long. Per germline, CDR1 SGHAT and CDR2 FQNNGV. V lost 5 bases, J lost 5 bases, and 18 bases stayed unmatched. The CDR3 reads CASSPKATSGGAPQIDTQYF. The CDR3 DNA reads TGTGCCAGCAGCCCGAAAGCGACTAGCGGGGGGGCACCACAAATAGATACGCAGTATTTT.

The table lists this clonotype with many counts. V gene TRBV2 combines with J gene TRBJ1-5; D is ambiguous. V lost 4 bases, J lost 5 bases, and 15 bases lay in between. CDR3 length: 15 amino acids. The germline V gene has CDR1 SNHLY and CDR2 FYNNEI. CDR3: CASSGGGGRDQPQHF. In DNA, the CDR3 is TGTGCCAGCAGTGGCGGCGGAGGTCGCGATCAGCCCCAGCATTTT.

This clonotype has more than one count but fewer than ten. V gene TRBV5-6 combines with J gene TRBJ2-7, with D uncertain. Germline CDR1 is SGHDT and CDR2 is YYEEEE. CDR3 length: 13 amino acids. Trimming left V 6 bases short and J 0 bases short, with 10 bases between. CDR3 nucleotide sequence: TGTGCCAGCACCAAGGACCGCTCCTACGAGCAGTACTTC. Translation: CASTKDRSYEQYF.

This clonotype showed up many times. The CDR3 reads CSAHGQNYEQYF. CDR3 coding DNA: TGCAGTGCCCACGGACAGAACTACGAGCAGTACTTC. This rearrangement joins TRBV20-1 to TRBJ2-7; possible D gene TRBD1, 6 bases. The CDR3 runs 12 residues. V gave up 6 bases and J gave up 3 bases, with 12 bases separating them. CDR1 DFQATT and CDR2 SNEGSKA come from the germline V gene (reference sequence).

There are a few counts of this clonotype. The chain links TRBV14 to TRBJ1-6; D gene unclear. The CDR3 spans 13 residues. The V gene lost 3 bases and the J gene lost 10 bases, with 10 bases spanning the gap. Looked up from germline, CDR1 is SGHDN and CDR2 is FVKESK. The CDR3: CASSQTTISPLHF. The CDR3 DNA reads TGTGCCAGCAGCCAGACAACCATCTCACCCCTCCACTTT.

This clonotype was seen repeatedly, ten times or more. The V call is TRBV20-1, the J call TRBJ2-5, with TRBD2 as a possible D gene (6 bases). Germline CDR1 and CDR2: DFQATT and SNEGSKA (reference sequence). V shed 0 bases and J shed 4 bases, with 12 bases lying between them. This CDR3 contains 14 residues. CDR3 nucleotides: TGCAGTGCTAGAGACCCGGGAGTCGGAGAGACCCAGTACTTC. This translates into CSARDPGVGETQYF.

The chain combines TRBV7-2 with TRBJ2-1, with D perhaps TRBD2 (6 bases). The length of the CDR3 is 17 residues. The V end lost 4 bases, the J end lost 8 bases, and 24 bases lay between the germline ends. Per the germline V gene, CDR1 is SGHTA and CDR2 is FQGNSA. The CDR3 coding sequence is TGTGCCAGCAGCTCGGGGTGGGGGGATGGTCTCTGGGATGAGCAGTTCTTC. It translates to CASSSGWGDGLWDEQFF. Full variable domain (outside the CDR3, taken from reference TRBV7-2 and TRBJ2-1): GAGVSQSPSNKVTEKGKDVELRCDPISGHTALYWYRQSLGQGLEFLIYFQGNSAPDKSGLPSDRFSAERTGGSVSTLTIQRTQQEDSAVYLCASSSGWGDGLWDEQFFGPGTRLTVL.

This sequence joins TRBV24-1 and TRBJ1-5; D gene uncertain. Germline assignment: CDR1 KGHDR and CDR2 SFDVKD. There are 13 residues in the CDR3. Deletions cut 9 bases from V and 1 base from J, with 9 bases between. In DNA form, the CDR3 reads TGTGCCACCTCGAGGAACAGCAATCAGCCCCAGCATTTT. Translated, it gives CATSRNSNQPQHF.

At least ten counts were recorded for this clonotype. This chain uses TRBV7-9 with TRBJ1-1, with D possibly TRBD1 on 6 matching bases. This CDR3 has 15 amino acids. Germline V CDR1 and CDR2: SEHNR, FQNEAQ (reference sequence). Deletions cut 5 bases from V and 0 bases from J, with 13 bases between. DNA for the CDR3: TGTGCCAGCAGCCTTATGACAGGTATGAACACTGAAGCTTTCTTT. Amino acid sequence: CASSLMTGMNTEAFF.

There are many counts of this clonotype. The chain employs TRBV6-1 and TRBJ2-4; 7 bases map to TRBD1. Per germline, CDR1 MNHNS and CDR2 SASEGT. The V segment lost 6 bases and the J segment 9 bases; nucleotides outside the gene matches: 14. This CDR3 region has 15 residues. The CDR3 DNA follows: TGTGCCAGCAGAGACATGACAGGGTCTCGGGGCATTCAGTACTTC. Translated, it gives CASRDMTGSRGIQYF.

The rearrangement uses TRBV5-1 and TRBJ2-2, with D perhaps TRBD1 (5 bases). The CDR3 covers 14 residues. CDR1 is SGHRS and CDR2 is YFSETQ in the germline V gene. Trimming pared 0 bases from V and 7 bases from J, leaving 10 bases between. CDR3 nucleotides: TGCGCCAGCAGCTTGGAATCAGGGATCGGGGAGCTGTTTTTT. Encoded protein: CASSLESGIGELFF.

This clonotype was seen ten or more times. The chain carries TRBV12-3 or TRBV12-4 and TRBJ2-7, with 14 bases identical to TRBD2. This CDR3 is built from 18 residues. Germline trimming cut 5 bases from V and 0 bases from J; bases unmatched to any gene: 9. The CDR3 is CASSGTSGGDFGSYEQYF. The CDR3 DNA follows: TGTGCCAGCAGTGGGACTAGCGGGGGAGATTTTGGCTCCTACGAGCAGTACTTC.

This clonotype was counted between two and nine times. CDR3 sequence: CSARRGAGRIYGYTF. In DNA form, the CDR3 reads TGCAGTGCTAGAAGGGGGGCGGGTAGGATCTATGGCTACACCTTC. The rearrangement uses TRBV20-1 and TRBJ1-2; D perhaps matches TRBD1 (6 bases). V gave up 2 bases and J gave up 4 bases, with 17 bases separating them. CDR3 length: 15 residues. In germline, CDR1 is DFQATT, CDR2 SNEGSKA (reference sequence).

This clonotype has ten or more counts. This chain uses TRBV29-1 with TRBJ1-2; possibly TRBD1 for D (5 bases). Per germline, CDR1 SQVTM and CDR2 ANQGSEA. CDR3 length: 18 amino acids. V lost 5 bases to trimming and J lost 7 bases, with 32 bases between them. The CDR3 sequence is CSVSRLGDSMEGMGGYTF. The CDR3 coding sequence is TGCAGCGTTTCGCGGCTAGGGGACTCGATGGAGGGGATGGGTGGCTACACCTTC. Together with reference TRBV29-1 and TRBJ1-2, the CDR3 gives the full variable domain: SAVISQKPSRDICQRGTSLTIQCQVDSQVTMMFWYRQQPGQSLTLIATANQGSEATYESGFVIDKFPISRPNLTFSTLTVSNMSPEDSSIYLCSVSRLGDSMEGMGGYTFGSGTRLTVV.

The chain combines TRBV7-8 with TRBJ1-3; TRBD1 is a possible D gene (6 bases). Germline CDR1 and CDR2: SGHVS and FQNEAQ. CDR3 length equals 18 residues. The V gene lost 0 bases and the J gene lost 0 bases, with 15 bases spanning the gap. CDR3 residues: CASSLARGGQSSGNTIYF. The CDR3 DNA sequence: TGTGCCAGCAGCTTAGCGCGGGGGGGCCAGAGCTCTGGAAACACCATATATTTT.

Many counts were recorded for this clonotype. CDR3 amino acids: CASSYSIRGSSYEQYF. The CDR3 bases are TGTGCCAGCAGTTACTCGATACGGGGGAGCTCCTACGAGCAGTACTTC. The chain recombines TRBV6-2 or TRBV6-3 with TRBJ2-7; TRBD2 might be the D (6 bases). The germline V gene has CDR1 MNHEY and CDR2 SVGEGT. The CDR3 is 16 residues long. Trimming removed 0 bases at V and 0 bases at J, with 12 bases between.

This clonotype was counted many times. The J gene is TRBJ2-4, the V gene TRBV30; D ambiguous. The CDR3 extends over 11 amino acids. Trimming left V 2 bases short and J 5 bases short, with 4 bases between. The germline V gene has CDR1 GTSNPN and CDR2 SVGIG (reference sequence). Written as DNA, the CDR3 is TGTGCCTGGAGTAGGCAAAACATTCAGTACTTC. Its translation is CAWSRQNIQYF.

This clonotype was seen many times. The chain combines TRBV28 with TRBJ2-4; 11 bases fit TRBD1. CDR1 MDHEN and CDR2 SYDVKM come from the germline V gene. The CDR3 length is 16 residues. With 6 bases clipped from V and 3 bases from J, the junction kept 7 bases outside the gene matches. The CDR3 here is CASRRGQGVLKNIQYF. In DNA, the CDR3 is TGTGCCAGCAGAAGGGGACAGGGGGTTCTCAAAAACATTCAGTACTTC.